The 3 T cell receptor beta chains given below trace back to one sample, sequenced in a study of T cell changes during pregnancy in multiple sclerosis. The repertoire was sequenced with immunoSEQ multiplex PCR; TCRdb's copy has only in-frame clones and lacks some. This sample yields approximately 57,000 clones, of which around 90% are seen a single time; about 3.7% belongs to the top ten. This material consisted of peripheral blood, taken after pregnancy. The receptors come from a female donor in good health, enrolled as a control in a pregnancy study.

The chain recombines TRBV25-1 with TRBJ1-5; 9 bases map to TRBD1. Germline assignment: CDR1 MGHDK and CDR2 SYGVNS. J lost 5 bases, V lost 4 bases, and 3 bases had no gene match. This CDR3 comprises 14 residues. The CDR3 reads CASSGGQGDQPQHF. The CDR3 DNA follows: TGTGCCAGCAGTGGGGGACAGGGCGATCAGCCCCAGCATTTT.

This clone was observed a few times. The chain has TRBV7-9 and TRBJ2-2, with 8 bases fitting TRBD1. The germline CDR1 and CDR2 sequences are SEHNR and FQNEAQ (reference sequence). Trimming removed 4 bases from V and 5 bases from J; junction bases left unmatched: 6. The CDR3 consists of 15 residues. The CDR3 spells CASSSRQGSTGELFF. The CDR3 DNA is TGTGCCAGCAGCTCCCGACAGGGGTCTACCGGGGAGCTGTTTTTT.

This chain joins TRBV6-5 and TRBJ1-2; D is perhaps TRBD1 (6 bases). There are 15 residues in the CDR3. Trimming cost V 2 bases and J 6 bases, with 16 bases left between them. Germline values: CDR1 MNHEY, CDR2 SVGAGI. The CDR3 loop is CASSYAAGGRHGYTF. CDR3 DNA: TGTGCCAGCAGTTACGCCGCGGGGGGCAGGCATGGCTACACCTTC.